This entry is about one T cell receptor (beta chain). Its target antigen remains unknown. No clone much larger than this one lies a single base away; base qualities are absent. From V the trimming removes 2 bases and from J it removes 8 bases, while the gene matches leave 4 bases of the junction unaccounted for. The germline V gene sets CDR1 to MNHNS and CDR2 to SASEGT. The CDR3 goes from the cysteine to the phenylalanine over 15 residues. The sequence is cut down to CDR3 DNA, 45 bases in frame from base 1. The treatment or condition label of this sample denotes: preoperative locoregional IRX-2 cytokine immunotherapy. The samples were obtained from a phase Ib study that tested preoperative, locoregional IRX-2 cytokine immunotherapy designed to prime immune responses. Patients with early-stage breast cancer who were given IRX-2 before surgery served as donors. This specimen comes from a study of preoperative IRX-2 immunotherapy in early breast cancer (dated by TCRdb to the late 2010s).

Libraries were built with the immunoSEQ multiplex PCR assay. TCRdb stores this immuneACCESS table with in-frame sequences only. Part of the clones is absent; in the studies checked, under half of the shortfall reflects unresolved V genes, and no reason is known for the rest. This sample comprises 25,000 to 30,000 clones, 90% of them detected only once. Together, the top ten hold 9.5% to 10% of the sample. The sample was acquired from a patient treated with IRX-2 immunotherapy. The clonotype comes from a human donor with breast cancer. The rearrangement joined TRBV6-1 to TRBJ2-1, with TRBD2 matching 12 junction bases. This receptor carries the CDR3 CASSELAGGNDEQFF. The sequenced DNA is TGTGCCAGCAGTGAACTAGCGGGAGGGAACGATGAGCAGTTCTTC.